The present entry profiles one T cell receptor beta chain with its context. Generated by immunoSEQ multiplex PCR, the TCRdb table keeps only in-frame clones and is missing some. In the table there are around 140,000 clones, roughly 92% of which are singletons. The source of the sample is a study of T cell responses to AZD1222 COVID-19 vaccine. Study-level information: Pooled in the analysis were second doses at about 4 or about 12 weeks.

CDR3 size: 15 residues. Per germline, CDR1 MDHEN and CDR2 SYDVKM. Germline trimming cut 7 bases from V and 4 bases from J; bases unmatched to any gene: 11. The V call is TRBV28, the J call TRBJ1-1, with 8 bases matching TRBD1. This specimen consisted of peripheral blood, obtained on day 0 of AZD1222 vaccination. The sequence was collected from an adult in good health. CDR3 sequence reads: CASNTNRGAGTEAFF. The DNA of the CDR3 is TGTGCCAGCAACACTAACAGGGGGGCGGGCACTGAAGCTTTCTTT.